Listed here are 29 T cell receptor beta chains from one sample, sequenced in a study of Ad26.COV2.S vaccination and SARS-CoV-2 variants. Sequencing was performed with immunoSEQ multiplex PCR; in TCRdb, only in-frame clones are kept and a portion is missing. The sample has about 350,000 clones, about 90% seen once. Here the sequenced sample was peripheral blood, taken after recovery from COVID-19. The receptors were gathered from a human donor who had recovered from COVID-19.

This chain uses TRBV19 with TRBJ2-7; 9 bases map to TRBD1. Looked up from germline, CDR1 is LNHDA and CDR2 is SQIVND (reference sequence). The CDR3 sequence is 16 residues long. J was trimmed by 0 bases and V by 6 bases; bases with no gene match: 9. The CDR3 DNA sequence: TGTGCCAGTAGCCCTTACAGGGGGCTTAGCTCCTACGAGCAGTACTTC. As protein: CASSPYRGLSSYEQYF. Based on the CDR3 plus reference TRBV19 and TRBJ2-7, the full variable domain is DGGITQSPKYLFRKEGQNVTLSCEQNLNHDAMYWYRQDPGQGLRLIYYSQIVNDFQKGDIAEGYSVSREKKESFPLTVTSAQKNPTAFYLCASSPYRGLSSYEQYFGPGTRLTVT.

This chain joins TRBV27 and TRBJ2-5; D is possibly TRBD1 (5 bases). Germline V gene sequence: CDR1 MNHEY, CDR2 SMNVEV (reference sequence). This CDR3 has 14 residues. Deletions cut 2 bases from V and 4 bases from J, with 11 bases between. CDR3 loop: CASSLRGRVETQYF. CDR3 DNA: TGTGCCAGCAGTTTAAGGGGCAGGGTAGAGACCCAGTACTTC.

The chain uses TRBV19 and TRBJ2-1; D ambiguous. This CDR3 spans 16 amino acids. Trimming cost V 1 base and J 0 bases, with 10 bases left between them. Germline CDR1 and CDR2: LNHDA and SQIVND (reference sequence). CDR3 region: CASSIANRASYNEQFF. Here the CDR3 DNA reads TGTGCCAGTAGTATAGCGAACAGAGCCTCCTACAATGAGCAGTTCTTC.

Here the CDR3 DNA reads TGTGCCAGCTCACCACCAGGGTCGGAGGAGCAGTACTTC. It codes for CASSPPGSEEQYF. The rearrangement uses TRBV18 and TRBJ2-7; D call uncertain. Per the germline V gene, CDR1 is KGHSH and CDR2 is LQKENI. With 0 bases removed from V and 7 bases from J, the gap between germline ends came to 10 bases. This CDR3 has 13 amino acids.

The J gene is TRBJ2-2, the V gene TRBV5-6; 8 nucleotides line up with TRBD1. The CDR3 runs to 15 residues. V lost 5 bases, J lost 2 bases, and 5 bases stayed unmatched. Germline CDR1 is SGHDT and CDR2 is YYEEEE. This chain's CDR3 is CASRWDRNNTGELFF. In DNA form, the CDR3 reads TGTGCCAGCAGATGGGACAGGAATAACACCGGGGAGCTGTTTTTT.

The chain uses TRBV4-1 and TRBJ1-2, with D uncertain. V was cut by 3 bases and J by 4 bases, with 12 bases left in between. The CDR3 is 14 amino acids. In germline, CDR1 is MGHRA, CDR2 YSYEKL. DNA of the CDR3: TGCGCCAGCAGCCACCCTCCGAGGTCCTATGGCTACACCTTC. Translating gives CASSHPPRSYGYTF.

CDR3 region: CASSYTNSGTYEQYF. CDR3 DNA: TGTGCCAGCAGTTACACCAACAGTGGGACCTACGAGCAGTACTTC. This chain connects TRBV6-6 to TRBJ2-7; the D is unclear. The V gene lost 2 bases and the J gene lost 2 bases, with 13 bases spanning the gap. Germline CDR1 reads MNHNY; CDR2 reads SVGAGI (reference sequence). The CDR3 loop spans 15 amino acids.

Only one count was recorded for this clone. This chain joins TRBV9 and TRBJ1-3; no reliable D call. V gave up 3 bases and J gave up 0 bases, with 10 bases separating them. CDR3 length equals 15 residues. Germline CDR1 and CDR2: SGDLS and YYNGEE. In nucleotides, the CDR3 is TGTGCCAGCAGCGGGACGTACTACTCTGGAAACACCATATATTTT. Protein sequence: CASSGTYYSGNTIYF. The entire variable domain, with the rest obtained from reference TRBV9 and TRBJ1-3, is as follows: DSGVTQTPKHLITATGQRVTLRCSPRSGDLSVYWYQQSLDQGLQFLIQYYNGEERAKGNILERFSAQQFPDLHSELNLSSLELGDSALYFCASSGTYYSGNTIYFGEGSWLTVV.

This clone was seen only once. The V and J genes are TRBV4-1 and TRBJ2-3; no firm D call. This CDR3 has 14 amino acids. The V and J ends lost 0 bases and 5 bases respectively, with 9 bases between them. The V gene's germline CDR1 is MGHRA and CDR2 YSYEKL. The CDR3 spells CASSQDQAIDTQYF. As DNA, the CDR3 is TGCGCCAGCAGCCAAGATCAGGCCATAGATACGCAGTATTTT.

V usage is TRBV29-1 and J usage is TRBJ1-2, with a weak D call TRBD1 (5 bases). V lost 4 bases and J 6 bases, leaving 15 bases between the germline ends. Germline CDR1 SQVTM, CDR2 ANQGSEA. This CDR3 region has 13 residues. The CDR3 sequence: CSVVGHGVHGYTF. The CDR3 DNA reads TGCAGCGTTGTAGGACATGGGGTCCATGGCTACACCTTC.

The chain combines TRBV7-2 with TRBJ2-4, with D perhaps matching TRBD2 (5 bases). Deletions cut 4 bases from V and 5 bases from J, with 15 bases between. Germline CDR1 and CDR2: SGHTA and FQGNSA. This CDR3 spans 15 amino acids. This CDR3 reads CASSYGRVPQNIQYF. The DNA for the CDR3 is TGTGCCAGCAGCTATGGGCGGGTCCCACAAAACATTCAGTACTTC. Full variable domain (outside the CDR3, taken from reference TRBV7-2 and TRBJ2-4): GAGVSQSPSNKVTEKGKDVELRCDPISGHTALYWYRQSLGQGLEFLIYFQGNSAPDKSGLPSDRFSAERTGGSVSTLTIQRTQQEDSAVYLCASSYGRVPQNIQYFGAGTRLSVL.

Points on this clone: Distinct nucleotide sequences in the sample also encode this CDR3. This chain uses TRBV3-1 (or the pseudogene TRBV3-2) with TRBJ2-7, with 11 bases that match TRBD2. Trimming removed 4 bases from V and 2 bases from J; junction bases left unmatched: 4. Germline V gene data show CDR1 as LGHDT and CDR2 as YNNKEL (reference sequence). The CDR3 length is 15 residues. In DNA, the CDR3 is TGTGCCAGCAGCCTCGGGACTAGCGGTGCCTACGAGCAGTACTTC. Protein product: CASSLGTSGAYEQYF.

This chain uses TRBV5-4 with TRBJ1-2; TRBD1 matches 7 bases. Germline CDR1 reads SGHNT; CDR2 reads YYREEE (reference sequence). The CDR3 loop spans 15 amino acids. J was trimmed by 5 bases and V by 4 bases; bases with no gene match: 11. This CDR3 reads CASSPPGTAMYGYTF. The CDR3 bases are TGTGCCAGCAGCCCCCCCGGGACAGCGATGTATGGCTACACCTTC.

This clone was recorded a few times. The CDR3 loop is CASSFGREKLFF. The CDR3 nucleotides read TGTGCCAGCAGCTTCGGACGGGAAAAACTGTTTTTT. The chain links TRBV7-9 to TRBJ1-4; no clear D gene. The germline V and J ends were trimmed by 3 bases and 8 bases, with 7 bases remaining between them. The V gene's germline CDR1 is SEHNR and CDR2 FQNEAQ (reference sequence). The length of the CDR3 is 12 residues.

This rearrangement joins TRBV28 to TRBJ2-2, with 7 positions matching TRBD1. Germline V lookup: CDR1 MDHEN, CDR2 SYDVKM. The CDR3 consists of 15 residues. V gave up 3 bases and J gave up 5 bases; unmatched junction bases: 6. In DNA, the CDR3 is TGTGCCAGCAGTTTGGGACAGCGTCGTACCGGGGAGCTGTTTTTT. Translation: CASSLGQRRTGELFF.

The CDR3 sequence: CASSLDGGRTDTQYF. The CDR3 DNA follows: TGTGCCAGCAGTTTAGACGGGGGACGCACAGATACGCAGTATTTT. V usage is TRBV27 and J usage is TRBJ2-3, with D maybe TRBD2 (6 bases). Germline CDR1 and CDR2: MNHEY and SMNVEV (reference sequence). CDR3 length: 15 residues. V lost 2 bases, J lost 1 base, and 10 bases lay in between.

This rearrangement joins TRBV5-5 to TRBJ1-1; weak D call: TRBD1 (5 bases). CDR1 SGHKS and CDR2 YYEKEE come from the germline V gene (reference sequence). V was cut by 1 base and J by 5 bases, with 9 bases left in between. This CDR3 spans 13 amino acids. CDR3: CASSLPGRTEAFF. Written as DNA, the CDR3 is TGTGCCAGCAGCTTGCCAGGGCGGACTGAAGCTTTCTTT.

J is TRBJ2-3 and V is TRBV4-1; the D gene is possibly TRBD1 (5 bases). Germline V gives CDR1 MGHRA, CDR2 YSYEKL. V was clipped by 0 bases and J by 4 bases, with 17 bases between them. The CDR3 extends over 17 amino acids. This CDR3 reads CASSQEEGAGVPDTQYF. The CDR3, as DNA: TGCGCCAGCAGCCAAGAAGAAGGGGCAGGAGTCCCAGATACGCAGTATTTT.

The chain combines TRBV19 with TRBJ2-7; the match to TRBD1 covers 9 bases. The CDR3 consists of 14 residues. Germline V gene lookup returns CDR1 LNHDA and CDR2 SQIVND (reference sequence). The junction had 6 bases not matched to a gene; V was cut back by 6 bases and J by 3 bases. The DNA of the CDR3 is TGTGCCAGTAGCCGACGACAGGGGGACTACGAGCAGTACTTC. This sequence encodes CASSRRQGDYEQYF. Using reference TRBV19 and TRBJ2-7 for the parts outside the CDR3, the full variable domain is DGGITQSPKYLFRKEGQNVTLSCEQNLNHDAMYWYRQDPGQGLRLIYYSQIVNDFQKGDIAEGYSVSREKKESFPLTVTSAQKNPTAFYLCASSRRQGDYEQYFGPGTRLTVT.

This chain connects TRBV15 to TRBJ2-1; 13 bases align to TRBD2. Trimming took 7 bases from V and 7 from J; bases not matched to a gene: 7. CDR1 is LNHNV and CDR2 is YYDKDF in the germline V gene (reference sequence). This CDR3 has 15 amino acids. The CDR3 is CATTLAGGPRNEQFF. In nucleotides, the CDR3 is TGTGCCACCACACTAGCGGGGGGGCCGAGGAATGAGCAGTTCTTC.

The chain employs TRBV6-5 and TRBJ1-2; D ambiguous. This CDR3 comprises 16 residues. The V and J ends lost 0 bases and 8 bases respectively, with 19 bases between them. Germline V gene lookup returns CDR1 MNHEY and CDR2 SVGAGI. CDR3 region: CASSYSASTLGEGYTF. Written as DNA, the CDR3 is TGTGCCAGCAGTTACTCGGCCAGCACATTGGGAGAGGGCTACACCTTC.

The chain joins TRBV12-5 to TRBJ2-5; 7 bases line up with TRBD1. Germline CDR1 LGHNT, CDR2 FRNRAP. CDR3 length equals 12 residues. CDR3 residues: CWEGQAMKTQYF. The CDR3 nucleotides read TGTTGGGAAGGACAGGCAATGAAGACCCAGTACTTC.

Notes on this clone: Germline is not matched at one junction end, which may reflect a read error. The genes are TRBV2 and TRBJ2-1; D remains ambiguous. This CDR3 is built from 9 residues. Germline V lookup: CDR1 SNHLY, CDR2 FYNNEI. CDR3 residues: CASRIPPLF. The CDR3 bases are TGTGCCAGCAGAATCCCCCCCCTCTTC.

The chain has TRBV7-9 and TRBJ1-4, with D possibly being TRBD1 (5 bases). CDR3 length: 16 amino acids. Germline V gives CDR1 SEHNR, CDR2 FQNEAQ (reference sequence). V was shortened by 3 bases and J by 7 bases, with 18 bases between the two germline ends. The CDR3 protein is CASSLAAGLAFEKLFF. As DNA, the CDR3 is TGTGCCAGCAGCTTGGCAGCAGGGCTTGCTTTTGAAAAACTGTTTTTT.

The J gene is TRBJ1-4, the V gene TRBV7-8, with D possibly matching TRBD1 (5 bases). Looked up from germline, CDR1 is SGHVS and CDR2 is FQNEAQ. The CDR3 is 15 residues long. V lost 2 bases and J lost 8, with 15 bases in between. The CDR3: CASSLYQGLYEKLFF. The CDR3 nucleotides read TGTGCCAGCAGCTTATATCAGGGATTGTACGAAAAACTGTTTTTT.

V usage is TRBV6-1 and J usage is TRBJ1-1, with a possible D match to TRBD1 (6 bases). This CDR3 is 16 amino acids long. V lost 3 bases and J 5 bases, leaving 19 bases between the germline ends. CDR1 and CDR2 from the germline V gene are MNHNS and SASEGT. In DNA, the CDR3 is TGTGCCAGCAGTGACAGGGGAGATCTGAGTGGGACTGAAGCTTTCTTT. Translation gives CASSDRGDLSGTEAFF.

V and J are TRBV13 and TRBJ1-1, with a tentative D call TRBD1 (6 bases). V shed 1 base and J shed 6 bases, with 12 bases lying between them. Germline loops: CDR1 PRHDT, CDR2 FYEKMQ (reference sequence). This CDR3 has 14 residues. CDR3 in DNA: TGTGCCAGCAGCTTAGCGGGGGAGGGGGCTGAAGCTTTCTTT. Translated: CASSLAGEGAEAFF.

The chain uses TRBV4-3 and TRBJ1-2, with D tentatively TRBD1 (6 bases). V was shortened by 4 bases and J by 4 bases, with 16 bases between the two germline ends. CDR3 length: 15 amino acids. The germline V gene has CDR1 LGHNA and CDR2 YSLEER. Here the CDR3 reads CASSPDRSPVYGYTF. The CDR3 nucleotides are TGCGCCAGCAGCCCAGACAGGTCCCCGGTCTATGGCTACACCTTC.

This rearrangement joins TRBV6-6 to TRBJ2-7, with 12 nucleotides matching TRBD1. With 5 bases clipped from V and 3 bases from J, the junction kept 5 bases outside the gene matches. The CDR3 length is 15 residues. CDR1 and CDR2 (germline): MNHNY, SVGAGI (reference sequence). CDR3 coding DNA: TGTGCCAGCAGTGGTGGGACAGGGGGCATCTACGAGCAGTACTTC. It is translated as CASSGGTGGIYEQYF.